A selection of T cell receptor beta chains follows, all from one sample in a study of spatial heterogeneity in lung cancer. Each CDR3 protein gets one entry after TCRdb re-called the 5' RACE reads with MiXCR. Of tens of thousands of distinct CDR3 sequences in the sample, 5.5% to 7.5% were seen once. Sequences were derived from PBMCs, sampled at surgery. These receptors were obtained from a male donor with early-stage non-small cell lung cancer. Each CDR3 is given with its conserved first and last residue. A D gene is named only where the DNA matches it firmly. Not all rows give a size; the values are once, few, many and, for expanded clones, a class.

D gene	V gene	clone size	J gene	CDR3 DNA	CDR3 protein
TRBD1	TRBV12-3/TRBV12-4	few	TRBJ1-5	TGTGCCAGCAGTAAGGGGGCATATAGCAATCAGCCCCAGCATTTT	CASSKGAYSNQPQHF
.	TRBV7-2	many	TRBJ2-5	TGTGCCAGCAGCTTAGTTTTCCGTAGAGAGACCCAGTACTTC	CASSLVFRRETQYF
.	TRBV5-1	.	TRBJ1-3	TGCGCCAGCAGCTTGGACCTTGGAAACACCATATATTTT	CASSLDLGNTIYF
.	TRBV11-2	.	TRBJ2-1	TGTGCCAGCAGCTCGGACCACTTGCGGTCGTTCTTC	CASSSDHLRSFF
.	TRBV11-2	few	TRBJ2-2	TGTGCCGTATCCCCCCTGGAGACCGGGGAGCTGTTTTTT	CAVSPLETGELFF
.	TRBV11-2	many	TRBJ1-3	TGTGCCAGCAGCTTTTCAGGGCAGGGTGCCTCTGGAAACACCATATATTTT	CASSFSGQGASGNTIYF
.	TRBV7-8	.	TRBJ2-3	TGTGCCAGCAGCAAAGACAGGCCGGGGGGCACAGATACGCAGTATTTT	CASSKDRPGGTDTQYF
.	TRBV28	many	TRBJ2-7	TGTGCCAGCAGTTTACCCCTTCACAGGAGCTACGAGCAGTACTTC	CASSLPLHRSYEQYF
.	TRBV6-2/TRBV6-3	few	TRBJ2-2	TGTGCCAGCAGTTTCGATAGGGCGACCGGGGAGCTGTTTTTT	CASSFDRATGELFF
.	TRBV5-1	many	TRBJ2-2	TGCGCCAGCAGCTTGTCGGGGTCGAACACCGGGGAGCTGTTTTTT	CASSLSGSNTGELFF
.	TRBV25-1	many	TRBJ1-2	TGTGCCAGCAGTGCGGTGGGGCAAGTTGGCTACACCTTC	CASSAVGQVGYTF
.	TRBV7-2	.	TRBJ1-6	TGTGCCAGCAGCTTAGGACGGCAGAATTCACCCCTCCACTTT	CASSLGRQNSPLHF
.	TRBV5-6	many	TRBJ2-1	TGTGCCAGCAGCTTGTCAGTGACAGACCTCGATGAGCAGTTCTTC	CASSLSVTDLDEQFF
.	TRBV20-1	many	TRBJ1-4	TGCAGTGCTGGGGGACGGCAGACTAATGAAAAACTGTTTTTT	CSAGGRQTNEKLFF
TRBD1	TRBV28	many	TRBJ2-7	TGTGCCACCCGCAGCCTGACAGGGGAGCAGTACTTC	CATRSLTGEQYF
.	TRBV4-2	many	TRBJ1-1	TGTGCCAGCAGCCCCGATGAGCCTAGAAAGGTCGCTGAAGCTTTCTTT	CASSPDEPRKVAEAFF
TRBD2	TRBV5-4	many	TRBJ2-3	TGTGCCAGCAGCTCCGGACTAGCGGGAGATACGCAGTATTTT	CASSSGLAGDTQYF
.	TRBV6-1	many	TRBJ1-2	TGTGCCAGCAGTAGGGAGCCTACAGGGTCAAGGAGTGGCTACACCTTC	CASSREPTGSRSGYTF
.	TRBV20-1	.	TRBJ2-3	TGCAGTGCTAGAGTCCCCGGGACAGATACGCAGTATTTT	CSARVPGTDTQYF
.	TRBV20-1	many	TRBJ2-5	TGCAGTGCCAAACCGGCGGGTTTTCAAGAGACCCAGTACTTC	CSAKPAGFQETQYF
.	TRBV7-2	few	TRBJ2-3	TGTGCCAGCAGCCCCGAAACTTTCACAGATACGCAGTATTTT	CASSPETFTDTQYF
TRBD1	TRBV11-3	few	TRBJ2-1	TGTGCCAGCAGCCAAGGGACAGGGCTTAACAATGAGCAGTTCTTC	CASSQGTGLNNEQFF
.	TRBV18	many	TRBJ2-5	TGTGCCAGCTCACCGCCCGGTACTCAAGAGACCCAGTACTTC	CASSPPGTQETQYF
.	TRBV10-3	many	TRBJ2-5	TGTGCCATCAGTGTAGTGTTAGGAGAGACCCAGTACTTC	CAISVVLGETQYF
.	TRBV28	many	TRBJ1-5	TGTGCCAGCAGTGAACTCAATCAGCCCCAGCATTTT	CASSELNQPQHF
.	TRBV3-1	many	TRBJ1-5	TGTGCCAGCAGCCAAGCCAGGGGAGGGAATCAGCCCCAGCATTTT	CASSQARGGNQPQHF
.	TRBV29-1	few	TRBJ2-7	TGCAGCGTTGATTTCCGTAAAGAAAGCTCCTACGAGCAGTACTTC	CSVDFRKESSYEQYF
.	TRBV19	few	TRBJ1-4	TGTGCCAGTAGTGATTCACCCGGGAGGCAAGGTGAAAAACTGTTTTTT	CASSDSPGRQGEKLFF
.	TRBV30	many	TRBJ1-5	TGTGCTCACGTAGGGGGGGAACAGCCCCAGCATTTT	CAHVGGEQPQHF
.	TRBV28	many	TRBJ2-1	TGTGCCAGCACCCCCGTGGCGGGACTTTACAATGAGCAGTTCTTC	CASTPVAGLYNEQFF
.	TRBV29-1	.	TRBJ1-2	TGCAGCGTTGAATTGGGCTATGGCTACACCTTC	CSVELGYGYTF
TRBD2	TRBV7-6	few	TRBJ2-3	TGTGCCAGCAGCAGAAGCGGGGGCCGCACAGATACGCAGTATTTT	CASSRSGGRTDTQYF
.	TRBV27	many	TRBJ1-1	TGTGCCAGCAGTTTATCAGAGGGAGGGAACACTGAAGCTTTCTTT	CASSLSEGGNTEAFF
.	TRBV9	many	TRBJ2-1	TGTGCCAGCAGCGTAGGGCACGCAGAGCAGTTCTTC	CASSVGHAEQFF
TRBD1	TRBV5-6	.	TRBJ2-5	TGTGCCAGCAGCCTGGGGACAGCTCACGGGCGGGAGACCCAGTACTTC	CASSLGTAHGRETQYF
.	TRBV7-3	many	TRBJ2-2	TGTGCCAGCAGCCGAGGGTCCGGGGAGCTGTTTTTT	CASSRGSGELFF
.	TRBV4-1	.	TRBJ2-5	TGCGCCAGCAGCCAAGACAGGACTAAATCTGAAGAGACCCAGTACTTC	CASSQDRTKSEETQYF
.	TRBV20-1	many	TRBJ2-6	TGCAGTGCGACGGGGCTGGCCGGGGCCAACGTCCTGACTTTC	CSATGLAGANVLTF
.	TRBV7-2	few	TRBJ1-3	TGTGCCAGCAGCTCTCGTTTGGGGTCTGGAAACACCATATATTTT	CASSSRLGSGNTIYF
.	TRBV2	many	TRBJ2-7	TGTGCCAGCAGTGACTATGGGACCTACGAGCAGTACTTC	CASSDYGTYEQYF
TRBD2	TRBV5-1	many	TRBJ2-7	TGCGCCAGCAGCTATGGCGGGAGCTCCTACGAGCAGTACTTC	CASSYGGSSYEQYF
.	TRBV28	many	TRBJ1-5	TGTGCCAGCAGTTTAGAGCGGCACTATAGCAATCAGCCCCAGCATTTT	CASSLERHYSNQPQHF
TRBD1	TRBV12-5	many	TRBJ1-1	TGTGCTAGTGGTTTGGTACCCACTCTGGACAGGATGAACACTGAAGCTTTCTTT	CASGLVPTLDRMNTEAFF